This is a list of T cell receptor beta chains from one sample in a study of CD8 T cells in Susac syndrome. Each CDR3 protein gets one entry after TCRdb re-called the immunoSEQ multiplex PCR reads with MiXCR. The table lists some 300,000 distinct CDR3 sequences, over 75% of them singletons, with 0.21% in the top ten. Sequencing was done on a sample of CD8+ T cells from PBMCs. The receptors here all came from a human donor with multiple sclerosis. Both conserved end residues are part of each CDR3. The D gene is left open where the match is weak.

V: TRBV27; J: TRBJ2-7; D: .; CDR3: CASSLRDTYEQYF
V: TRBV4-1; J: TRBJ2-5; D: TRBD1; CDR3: CASSQDSGTGGETQYF
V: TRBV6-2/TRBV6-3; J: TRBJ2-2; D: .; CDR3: CASSYSGTRGGELFF
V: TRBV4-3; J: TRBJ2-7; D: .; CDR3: CASSHLADPSYEQYF
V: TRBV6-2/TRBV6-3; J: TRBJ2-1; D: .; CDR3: CASSLSGYSYNEQFF
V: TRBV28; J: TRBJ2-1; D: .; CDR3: CASSLFGDTNNEQFF
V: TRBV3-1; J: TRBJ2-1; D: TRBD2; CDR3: CASSQTSGGPSYNEQFF
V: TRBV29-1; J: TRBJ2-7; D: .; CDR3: CSVEYNEDEQYF
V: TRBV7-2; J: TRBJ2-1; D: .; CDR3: CASSPPRVGLDEQFF
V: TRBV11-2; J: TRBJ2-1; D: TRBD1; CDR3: CASSLRDRGTYNEQFF
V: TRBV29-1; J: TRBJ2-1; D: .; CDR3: CSVEERAVEFF
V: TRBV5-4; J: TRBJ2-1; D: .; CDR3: CASSLGPLADEQFF
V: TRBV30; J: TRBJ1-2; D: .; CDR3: CAWSEGYGYTF